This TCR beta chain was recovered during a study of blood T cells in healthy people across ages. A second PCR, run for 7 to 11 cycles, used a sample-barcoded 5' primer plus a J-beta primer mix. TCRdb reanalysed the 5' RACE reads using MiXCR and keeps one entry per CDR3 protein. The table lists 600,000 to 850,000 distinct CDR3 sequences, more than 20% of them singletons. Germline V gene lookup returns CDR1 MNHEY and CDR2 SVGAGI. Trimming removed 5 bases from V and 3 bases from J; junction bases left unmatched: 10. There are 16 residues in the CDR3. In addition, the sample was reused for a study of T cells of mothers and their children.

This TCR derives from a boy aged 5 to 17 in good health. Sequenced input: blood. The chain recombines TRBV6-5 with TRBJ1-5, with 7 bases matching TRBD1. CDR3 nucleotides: TGTGCCAGCAGTCGGACCGCGACAGGGAACAATCAGCCCCAGCATTTT. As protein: CASSRTATGNNQPQHF.